This T cell receptor (beta chain) was retrieved from a study of T cell responses to AZD1222 COVID-19 vaccine. Overall study results and limits: It was only six AZD1222 recipients who were seropositive at baseline. Spike-wide vaccine-associated CD4 TCRs dominated at 160-218 and 743-854.

Comments on this clone: Its antigen remains unidentified.

The CDR3 has 15 residues. Germline V gene sequence: CDR1 MDHEN, CDR2 SYDVKM. Trimming removed 7 bases from V and 3 bases from J; junction bases left unmatched: 9. Sequencing used immunoSEQ multiplex PCR; TCRdb keeps in-frame clones, though not all of them. The data show 100,000 to 140,000 clones, 75% to 95% seen once. The J gene is TRBJ2-7, the V gene TRBV28, with TRBD1 matching over 10 bases. The sample consisted of peripheral blood, taken 28 days after the second AZD1222 dose. The sequence was obtained from an adult who received the AZD1222 COVID-19 vaccine. CDR3: CASNPPGTGVYEQYF. DNA of the CDR3: TGTGCCAGCAACCCACCGGGGACAGGGGTCTACGAGCAGTACTTC.